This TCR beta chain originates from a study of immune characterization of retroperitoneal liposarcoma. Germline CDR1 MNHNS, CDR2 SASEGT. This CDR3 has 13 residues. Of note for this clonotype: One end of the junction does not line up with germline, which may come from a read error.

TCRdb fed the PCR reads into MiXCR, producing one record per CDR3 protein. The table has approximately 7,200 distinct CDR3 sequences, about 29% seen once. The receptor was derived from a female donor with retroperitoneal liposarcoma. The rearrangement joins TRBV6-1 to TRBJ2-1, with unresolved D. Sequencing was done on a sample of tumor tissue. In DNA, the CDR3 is TGTGCCAACAGTGATAATGGATACAATGAGCAGTTCTTC. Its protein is CANSDNGYNEQFF.